The 12 T cell receptor beta chains below were found in one sample sequenced in a study of blood T cell repertoires in COVID-19. Data came from immunoSEQ multiplex PCR; TCRdb stores just in-frame clones and leaves some out. The sample lists about 200,000 clones, around 80% occurring once. Specimen: peripheral blood. These receptors were taken from a human donor in a cohort sampled during active COVID-19.

This chain uses TRBV9 with TRBJ2-1; 8 bases map to TRBD1. Trimming took 4 bases from V and 8 from J; bases not matched to a gene: 5. CDR3 length: 13 residues. The germline gives CDR1 SGDLS, CDR2 YYNGEE. The CDR3 DNA sequence: TGTGCCAGCAGCCTTCGACAGGGGTATGAGCAGTTCTTC. Its protein is CASSLRQGYEQFF.

CDR3 sequence reads: CASSGGQGAAKDGNTIYF. The CDR3 nucleotides read TGTGCCAGCTCAGGCGGCCAGGGGGCGGCGAAAGATGGAAACACCATATATTTT. The chain has TRBV18 and TRBJ1-3; 8 nucleotides align to TRBD1. Germline-derived CDR1 and CDR2 are KGHSH and LQKENI. V gave up 5 bases and J gave up 3 bases; unmatched junction bases: 15. The CDR3 extends over 18 amino acids.

The chain combines TRBV2 with TRBJ2-7; D possibly corresponds to TRBD1 (6 bases). The length of the CDR3 is 13 residues. V was clipped by 6 bases and J by 5 bases, with 14 bases between them. The germline V gene encodes CDR1 SNHLY and CDR2 FYNNEI. The DNA for the CDR3 is TGTGCCAGCAGCGCTACAGGGATAAACGAGCAGTACTTC. This translates into CASSATGINEQYF.

This clone was counted a few times. The gene calls are TRBV29-1 and TRBJ1-1; D may be TRBD1 (6 bases). The CDR3 consists of 11 residues. Germline V gene lookup returns CDR1 SQVTM and CDR2 ANQGSEA. Trimming took off 7 bases at V and 8 bases at J, with 14 bases between the two ends. The CDR3 is CSARRGTEAFF. CDR3 DNA: TGCAGCGCCCGCAGGGGCACCGAAGCTTTCTTT.

This sequence joins TRBV4-1 and TRBJ2-1; D gene ambiguous. Germline lookup yields CDR1 MGHRA and CDR2 YSYEKL. The CDR3 spans 14 residues. The germline V and J ends were trimmed by 0 bases and 10 bases, with 13 bases remaining between them. The CDR3 nucleotides are TGCGCCAGCAGCCAAGATCCGAGCAGCAGGGAGCAGTTCTTC. Translated, it gives CASSQDPSSREQFF.

The chain recombines TRBV19 with TRBJ2-2, with D possibly being TRBD1 (6 bases). V dropped 1 base and J dropped 5 bases, with 11 bases sitting between them. Looked up from germline, CDR1 is LNHDA and CDR2 is SQIVND (reference sequence). The CDR3 is 15 amino acids. CDR3 region: CASSIGTAITGELFF. CDR3 sequence (DNA): TGTGCCAGTAGTATAGGGACAGCCATAACCGGGGAGCTGTTTTTT.

V is TRBV2 and J is TRBJ2-7, with 7 bases aligning to TRBD1. There are 12 residues in the CDR3. Germline V lookup: CDR1 SNHLY, CDR2 FYNNEI. V gave up 7 bases and J gave up 6 bases; unmatched junction bases: 6. The CDR3 is CASKLQGSEQYF. In DNA, the CDR3 is TGTGCCAGCAAATTACAGGGGAGCGAGCAGTACTTC.

The J gene is TRBJ2-7, the V gene TRBV6-6; TRBD2 agrees at 7 bases. The CDR3 has 16 amino acids. The V gene end was trimmed by 0 bases and the J gene end by 0 bases; junction bases not matched to a gene: 5. Germline V lookup: CDR1 MNHNY, CDR2 SVGAGI (reference sequence). Here the CDR3 DNA reads TGTGCCAGCAGTTACTCGAATCCTAGCGGCTCCTACGAGCAGTACTTC. Its translation: CASSYSNPSGSYEQYF.

The gene calls are TRBV5-4 and TRBJ2-1, with 9 bases fitting TRBD2. CDR1 is SGHNT, CDR2 YYREEE, per germline (reference sequence). V lost 0 bases and J lost 8; bases outside the gene matches: 6. The CDR3 spans 15 residues. As DNA, the CDR3 is TGTGCCAGCAGCTTGGATAGCGGGAGTACGTATGAGCAGTTCTTC. This sequence encodes CASSLDSGSTYEQFF.

The chain combines TRBV4-1 with TRBJ1-1; D unresolved. CDR1 and CDR2 from the germline V gene are MGHRA and YSYEKL. CDR3 length: 17 amino acids. V was cut by 1 base and J by 5 bases, with 20 bases left in between. The CDR3 nucleotides read TGCGCCAGCAGCCAAGTTTTGAGGGCCACGGGAGATACTGAAGCTTTCTTT. It yields the protein CASSQVLRATGDTEAFF.

The V gene is TRBV7-9, the J gene TRBJ2-2, with 11 bases aligning to TRBD1. CDR3 length equals 18 residues. J lost 6 bases, V lost 2 bases, and 11 bases had no gene match. Germline V lookup: CDR1 SEHNR, CDR2 FQNEAQ (reference sequence). The CDR3 reads CASSLRVGGQGAAGELFF. The CDR3, as DNA: TGTGCCAGCAGCTTAAGAGTGGGCGGACAGGGGGCGGCCGGGGAGCTGTTTTTT. Together with reference TRBV7-9 and TRBJ2-2, the CDR3 gives the full variable domain: DTGVSQNPRHKITKRGQNVTFRCDPISEHNRLYWYRQTLGQGPEFLTYFQNEAQLEKSRLLSDRFSAERPKGSFSTLEIQRTEQGDSAMYLCASSLRVGGQGAAGELFFGEGSRLTVL.

This clone has only one observation. The gene calls are TRBV30 and TRBJ2-1; 7 bases match TRBD1. The CDR3 length is 15 residues. Per germline, CDR1 GTSNPN and CDR2 SVGIG (reference sequence). J lost 3 bases, V lost 3 bases, and 8 bases had no gene match. The CDR3 reads CAWRDTGTVYNEQFF. As DNA, the CDR3 is TGTGCCTGGAGGGATACCGGGACAGTCTACAATGAGCAGTTCTTC.